The 5 T cell receptor beta chains reported below all come from one sample, sequenced in a study of identical twins. TCRdb called the 5' RACE reads again in MiXCR, with one record for every CDR3 protein. The sample has 1.5 million to 2 million distinct CDR3 sequences, 32% seen once. What was sequenced was cord blood. Receptors were obtained from a newborn girl in good health.

V and J are TRBV14 and TRBJ2-3; D gene unclear. This CDR3 has 12 residues. The germline V gene encodes CDR1 SGHDN and CDR2 FVKESK. Trimming left V 1 base short and J 8 bases short, with 7 bases between. CDR3 bases: TGTGCCAGCAGCCAAGTTTATGGTACGCAGTATTTT. Translating it yields CASSQVYGTQYF.

V and J are TRBV7-2 and TRBJ2-1; 8 bases fit TRBD2. CDR3 size: 12 residues. Germline CDR1 is SGHTA and CDR2 is FQGNSA. Trimming cost V 1 base and J 14 bases; bases outside gene matches: 4. This CDR3 reads CASSLDGTRKFF. In DNA, the CDR3 is TGTGCCAGCAGCTTAGACGGGACTAGGAAGTTCTTC.

This clonotype has at least ten counts. The chain employs TRBV3-1 and TRBJ1-2, with D possibly being TRBD1 (6 bases). The germline gives CDR1 LGHDT, CDR2 YNNKEL (reference sequence). This CDR3 is built from 15 residues. The V end lost 1 base, the J end lost 4 bases, and 13 bases lay between the germline ends. The chain's CDR3 is CASSQGGGFTYGYTF. Written as DNA, the CDR3 is TGTGCCAGCAGCCAAGGAGGGGGTTTTACCTATGGCTACACCTTC. Full variable domain (rest looked up from reference TRBV3-1 and TRBJ1-2): DTAVSQTPKYLVTQMGNDKSIKCEQNLGHDTMYWYKQDSKKFLKIMFSYNNKELIINETVPNRFSPKSPDKAHLNLHINSLELGDSAVYFCASSQGGGFTYGYTFGSGTRLTVV.

This clonotype was seen a handful of times. This sequence joins TRBV28 and TRBJ2-4; 11 bases align to TRBD2. The J call is in doubt because the DNA end fits TRBJ2-7 better. Germline V gene sequence: CDR1 MDHEN, CDR2 SYDVKM. There are 18 residues in the CDR3. CDR3 nucleotides: TGTGCCAGCAGTTCTTACCTCGGACTAGCGGGTCCCCAGTACGAGCAGTACTTC. Residues: CASSSYLGLAGPQYEQYF.

Concerning this clonotype: Mismatch with germline at one junction end may stem from a read error. The rearrangement links TRBV18 to TRBJ1-2; a weak D match, TRBD1 (5 bases). The CDR3 covers 14 residues. The germline V gene has CDR1 KGHSH and CDR2 LQKENI. CDR3 nucleotide sequence: TGTGCCAGCTCACCCGATGCAGGGAACTATGGCTACATCTTC. Encoded protein: CASSPDAGNYGYIF. The full variable domain, rest sourced from reference TRBV18 and TRBJ1-2, is NAGVMQNPRHLVRRRGQEARLRCSPMKGHSHVYWYRQLPEEGLKFMVYLQKENIIDESGMPKERFSAEFPKEGPSILRIQQVVRGDSAAYFCASSPDAGNYGYIFGSGTRLTVV.